This TCR beta chain was captured in a study of blood T cell repertoires in COVID-19. The overall study: The samples span acute and convalescent COVID-19 from the United States, Italy and Spain.

The study drew participants aged about 18 to 89 years from approximately 25 US areas. Original processing notes: Amplification of reference gene primers was used by the study to estimate nucleated cell counts. Clones were sequenced by immunoSEQ multiplex PCR, and TCRdb holds only the in-frame ones, with some missing. That table furnishes V, J and clone size, whereas the DNA furnished D and trimming. The table shows 490,000 or so clones, with roughly 88% occurring only once. The CDR3 spans 13 residues. Per the germline V gene, CDR1 is KGHDR and CDR2 is SFDVKD. V gave up 12 bases and J gave up 3 bases, with 15 bases separating them.

The sample consisted of PBMCs or T cells enriched from blood (not recorded which). This chain joins TRBV24-1 and TRBJ2-3, with D perhaps matching TRBD2 (5 bases). The receptor comes from a woman aged 40 to 50 who had recovered from COVID-19. CDR3 coding DNA: TGTGCCTCCGCGAGGCGGGCGACAGATACGCAGTATTTT. Translation gives CASARRATDTQYF.